This TCR beta chain derives from a study of T-cell reconstitution after alpha-beta-depleted transplantation in children. The library targeted TCRbeta and was prepared with unique molecular identifiers. TCRdb re-called the PCR reads with MiXCR, one entry per CDR3 protein. The sample lists 450,000 to 550,000 distinct CDR3 sequences, roughly an eighth occurring once. This clonotype was found a few times. The CDR3 sequence is 13 residues long. This sample comprised PBMCs, mostly from graft donor cells, obtained 180 days after TCRalphabeta/CD19-depleted stem cell transplant. The receptor was derived from a female patient between 2 and 15 years old who had a stem cell transplant for aplastic anemia, so the T cells may come from the graft donor. The genes are TRBV21-1 and TRBJ1-2. TRBV21-1 is an annotated pseudogene. CDR3 amino acids: CASSPGQPSGYTF. The CDR3 DNA reads TGTGCCAGCAGCCCCGGTCAGCCCTCCGGCTACACCTTC.